A single sample gave rise to the 14 T cell receptor beta chains below, sequenced in a study of blood T cell repertoires in COVID-19. Profiling relied on immunoSEQ multiplex PCR, and the TCRdb table lists in-frame clones only, not all of them. Found here are about 190,000 clones, around nine tenths of them singletons; the top ten hold roughly 6%. Sequencing was done on a sample of peripheral blood. All receptors derive from a man aged 35 to 55 with active or convalescent COVID-19.

The chain has TRBV18 and TRBJ1-1, with D possibly matching TRBD1 (5 bases). The CDR3 is made up of 14 amino acids. The germline gives CDR1 KGHSH, CDR2 LQKENI. The V end was cut by 3 bases, the J end by 3 bases, with 11 bases between. CDR3 in amino acids: CASSPLRRDTEAFF. CDR3 bases: TGTGCCAGCTCACCTCTTCGCAGGGACACTGAAGCTTTCTTT.

This clone showed up just a few times. An end of the junction differs from the germline gene, which may be a read error. This rearrangement joins TRBV6-5 to TRBJ1-2; D unclear. Germline assignment: CDR1 MNHEY and CDR2 SVGAGI. The CDR3 runs to 12 residues. CDR3 DNA: TGTGCCAGCAGCGTTTCCGATCGAGCACGGGCCTTC. Translating gives CASSVSDRARAF.

This chain joins TRBV6-2 or TRBV6-3 and TRBJ1-1; D remains unclear. The CDR3 loop spans 13 amino acids. Germline CDR1 and CDR2: MNHEY and SVGEGT. The ends were cut back, 5 bases at V and 6 bases at J, with 13 bases in the middle. The CDR3 region is CASSLTGGPEAFF. Here the CDR3 DNA reads TGTGCCAGCAGTCTAACGGGTGGTCCTGAAGCTTTCTTT.

The chain uses TRBV3-1 (or the pseudogene TRBV3-2) and TRBJ2-1, with 10 bases identical to TRBD2. Unmatched junction bases numbered 3, after V lost 3 bases and J lost 7 bases. Germline V gives CDR1 LGHDT, CDR2 YNNKEL (reference sequence). The CDR3 sequence is 14 residues long. The DNA of the CDR3 is TGTGCCAGCAGCCATCTAGCGGGGGTGAATGAGCAGTTCTTC. It is translated as CASSHLAGVNEQFF.

This clone appeared a single time. V and J are TRBV28 and TRBJ1-4; TRBD1 is a possible D gene (5 bases). The V end lost 2 bases, the J end lost 4 bases, and 17 bases lay between the germline ends. There are 17 residues in the CDR3. Germline CDR1 MDHEN, CDR2 SYDVKM. The CDR3 sequence is CASSLNRLGGYNEKLFF. Written as DNA, the CDR3 is TGTGCCAGCAGTTTAAATCGTCTCGGGGGATATAATGAAAAACTGTTTTTT.

The chain combines TRBV6-5 with TRBJ2-1; TRBD1 agrees at 9 bases. Germline lookup yields CDR1 MNHEY and CDR2 SVGAGI. With V trimmed by 5 bases and J by 7 bases, 9 bases remained unmatched. This CDR3 is built from 15 residues. CDR3 region: CASSPPRTGENEQFF. The CDR3 DNA sequence: TGTGCCAGCAGTCCCCCTAGGACAGGGGAAAATGAGCAGTTCTTC.

The chain employs TRBV9 and TRBJ1-3; D is undetermined. The germline CDR1 and CDR2 sequences are SGDLS and YYNGEE. V was pared by 0 bases and J by 4 bases, with 8 bases between. CDR3 size: 14 residues. CDR3 region: CASSVGPPGNTIYF. Here the CDR3 DNA reads TGTGCCAGCAGCGTAGGGCCGCCGGGAAACACCATATATTTT.

This chain joins TRBV5-1 and TRBJ2-5; TRBD2 aligns across 13 bases. The germline V gene has CDR1 SGHRS and CDR2 YFSETQ. J was trimmed by 0 bases and V by 3 bases; bases with no gene match: 5. The CDR3 has 17 residues. CDR3 protein: CASSSGLAGSNQETQYF. The CDR3 nucleotides are TGCGCCAGCAGCTCGGGACTAGCGGGATCCAACCAAGAGACCCAGTACTTC. Full variable domain (missing parts from reference TRBV5-1 and TRBJ2-5): KAGVTQTPRYLIKTRGQQVTLSCSPISGHRSVSWYQQTPGQGLQFLFEYFSETQRNKGNFPGRFSGRQFSNSRSEMNVSTLELGDSALYLCASSSGLAGSNQETQYFGPGTRLLVL.

The CDR3 reads CASSPSSGVSGELFF. The CDR3 DNA follows: TGCGCCAGCAGCCCATCTAGCGGGGTTTCCGGGGAGCTGTTTTTT. The chain recombines TRBV5-1 with TRBJ2-2; TRBD2 matches 9 bases. The V gene's germline CDR1 is SGHRS and CDR2 YFSETQ. The CDR3 consists of 15 residues. The junction had 7 bases not matched to a gene; V was cut back by 4 bases and J by 6 bases. Supplemented by reference TRBV5-1 and TRBJ2-2, the full variable domain reads KAGVTQTPRYLIKTRGQQVTLSCSPISGHRSVSWYQQTPGQGLQFLFEYFSETQRNKGNFPGRFSGRQFSNSRSEMNVSTLELGDSALYLCASSPSSGVSGELFFGEGSRLTVL.

The rearrangement joins TRBV9 to TRBJ2-5; 12 bases map to TRBD1. The CDR3 runs to 17 residues. With 3 bases clipped from V and 4 bases from J, the junction kept 10 bases outside the gene matches. CDR1 and CDR2 (germline): SGDLS, YYNGEE. The CDR3 nucleotides are TGTGCCAGCAGCGCCGGGGGGACAGGGGGCTCTCGAGAGACCCAGTACTTC. Its translation is CASSAGGTGGSRETQYF. Full variable domain (rest looked up from reference TRBV9 and TRBJ2-5): DSGVTQTPKHLITATGQRVTLRCSPRSGDLSVYWYQQSLDQGLQFLIQYYNGEERAKGNILERFSAQQFPDLHSELNLSSLELGDSALYFCASSAGGTGGSRETQYFGPGTRLLVL.

This clone was observed a few times. Written as DNA, the CDR3 is TGTGCCAGCAGTGACACCTCAACAGGGGGGCTTAATGAAAAACTGTTTTTT. This sequence encodes CASSDTSTGGLNEKLFF. This chain joins TRBV6-4 and TRBJ1-4; 8 positions match TRBD1. V shed 2 bases and J 4 bases; nucleotides not matched to a gene: 9. Germline-derived CDR1 and CDR2 are MRHNA and SNTAGT. This CDR3 comprises 17 residues.

The rearrangement joins TRBV10-3 to TRBJ1-4; weak D call: TRBD1 (6 bases). This CDR3 contains 15 residues. Per germline, CDR1 ENHRY and CDR2 SYGVKD. Between the trimmed V and J ends, which lost 4 bases and 7 bases, there was a span of 16 bases. CDR3 sequence (DNA): TGTGCCATCAGTGCAAATGGGGGGGCCGGTGAAAAACTGTTTTTT. Amino acid sequence: CAISANGGAGEKLFF.

This clone was seen a single time. The chain combines TRBV3-1 (or the pseudogene TRBV3-2) with TRBJ1-2; the match to TRBD1 covers 9 bases. The CDR3 is 18 residues long. V dropped 1 base and J dropped 4; count of bases not matched to a gene: 13. Per the germline V gene, CDR1 is LGHDT and CDR2 is YNNKEL (reference sequence). Here the CDR3 reads CASSQGGLGTGNIYGYTF. The CDR3 DNA is TGTGCCAGCAGCCAAGGTGGGCTCGGGACAGGGAATATCTATGGCTACACCTTC.

The rearrangement links TRBV6-2 or TRBV6-3 to TRBJ1-5, with 7 bases fitting TRBD1. Losses at the gene ends were 4 bases for V and 0 bases for J; bases not matched to a gene: 0. Germline V gives CDR1 MNHEY, CDR2 SVGEGT. The CDR3 is made up of 14 amino acids. The CDR3 reads CASSWTGSNQPQHF. CDR3 nucleotides: TGTGCCAGCAGTTGGACAGGTAGCAATCAGCCCCAGCATTTT.